Listed here are 25 T cell receptor beta chains from one sample, sequenced in a study of prognosis after radiotherapy for stage I lung cancer. Starting from genomic DNA, TCR beta CDR3 was amplified through two-round multiplex PCR. Amplification in first-round PCR relied on primers specific to each TRBV and TRBJ gene. In TCRdb, the multiplex PCR reads were re-called with MiXCR into one record per CDR3 protein. The sample lists about 15,000 distinct CDR3 sequences, 37% occurring once. The source material was PBMCs, sampled before or after stereotactic body radiation therapy (not recorded which). Receptors originate from a donor over 45 with non-small cell lung cancer.

The DNA for the CDR3 is TGTGCCAGCAGTTACGGACAGGGAAGGCGTGGTCGGGGCTACACCTTC. This sequence encodes CASSYGQGRRGRGYTF. This chain connects TRBV6-5 to TRBJ1-2; 8 bases map to TRBD1. The CDR3 has 16 residues. The germline CDR1 and CDR2 sequences are MNHEY and SVGAGI. The V segment lost 2 bases and the J segment 8 bases; nucleotides outside the gene matches: 13.

This clonotype is medium-sized. The chain joins TRBV4-1 to TRBJ2-6; D is unclear. Looked up from germline, CDR1 is MGHRA and CDR2 is YSYEKL. V lost 4 bases and J lost 0, with 7 bases in between. The CDR3 is 15 amino acids. CDR3 DNA: TGCGCCAGCAGCCTAGAAAGCTCTGGGGCCAACGTCCTGACTTTC. This sequence encodes CASSLESSGANVLTF.

A word on this clonotype: This may be a read error, as it is one base from a much larger clone. J is TRBJ2-5 and V is TRBV7-2; D not resolved. Germline CDR1 reads SGHTA; CDR2 reads FQGNSA. The CDR3 loop spans 14 amino acids. For the CDR3, the DNA is TGTGCCAACAGCTTAGATATGAATATGGAGACCCAGTACTTC. The encoded protein is CANSLDMNMETQYF.

This clonotype was seen many times. Because it lacks the conserved phenylalanine or tryptophan at the end, this CDR3 is likely a read error. The V call is TRBV28, the J call TRBJ1-2, with D tentatively TRBD1 (6 bases). The germline gives CDR1 MDHEN, CDR2 SYDVKM. This CDR3 has 15 residues. Trimming stripped 5 bases from V and 6 bases from J, with 19 bases between. The CDR3 sequence: CASSPAGAFANGYTS. The DNA for the CDR3 is TGTGCCAGCAGTCCCGCAGGGGCCTTCGCAAATGGCTACACCTCC.

The CDR3 coding sequence is TGTGCCAGCACCCCGAAATTACCTGGACCATACGATGAAAAACTGTTTTTT. Its translation: CASTPKLPGPYDEKLFF. The chain combines TRBV6-1 with TRBJ1-4; D remains unclear. This CDR3 has 17 amino acids. V lost 7 bases, J lost 6 bases, and 24 bases lay in between. The germline gives CDR1 MNHNS, CDR2 SASEGT.

This clonotype qualifies as medium-sized. The chain employs TRBV4-1 and TRBJ1-2, with D unclear. V lost 0 bases and J 4 bases, leaving 12 bases between the germline ends. The CDR3 is 15 amino acids. The V gene's germline CDR1 is MGHRA and CDR2 YSYEKL. The CDR3, as DNA: TGCGCCAGCAGCCAAGAAGACAACAGTCCCTATGGCTACACCTTC. Encoded protein: CASSQEDNSPYGYTF.

As concerns this clonotype: This sequence is one base from a far larger clone and is likely a read error. This chain uses TRBV6-2 or TRBV6-3 with TRBJ2-6; D is perhaps TRBD1 (6 bases). From germline, CDR1 is MNHEY and CDR2 SVGEGT. Deletions cut 4 bases from V and 0 bases from J, with 16 bases between. This CDR3 comprises 18 residues. The CDR3 spells CASSLYDRPSSGANVLTF. The CDR3 coding sequence is TGTGCCAGCAGTTTATATGACAGGCCCAGCTCTGGGGCCAACGTCCTGACTTTC.

CDR3 loop: CASGRQKDSPLHF. The CDR3 DNA sequence: TGCGCCAGCGGGAGACAAAAGGATTCACCCCTCCACTTT. This chain connects TRBV5-1 to TRBJ1-6, with no clear D. There are 13 residues in the CDR3. Per germline, CDR1 SGHRS and CDR2 YFSETQ. Deletions cut 7 bases from V and 8 bases from J, with 13 bases between.

In its sample, this clonotype is medium-sized (0.01 to 0.1%). This chain connects TRBV6-1 to TRBJ2-7; D gene ambiguous. The CDR3 loop spans 16 amino acids. V lost 2 bases and J 1 base, leaving 15 bases between the germline ends. Looked up from germline, CDR1 is MNHNS and CDR2 is SASEGT. CDR3 sequence (DNA): TGTGCCAGCAGTGAAACCCTAACCGGTGGTTCCTACGAGCAGTACTTC. This encodes CASSETLTGGSYEQYF.

This clonotype was observed a handful of times. This may be a read error, as it is one base from a much larger clone. This chain uses TRBV6-2 or TRBV6-3 with TRBJ2-5; 8 bases map to TRBD2. The CDR3 totals 14 residues. The germline V gene encodes CDR1 MNHEY and CDR2 SVGEGT. With 8 bases clipped from V and 4 bases from J, the junction kept 9 bases outside the gene matches. The CDR3 loop is CASAGLAGRETQYF. Written as DNA, the CDR3 is TGTGCCAGCGCCGGCTTAGCGGGAAGAGAGACCCAGTACTTC.

This clonotype has a count of ten or more. The chain is built from TRBV5-6 and TRBJ1-2; no clear D gene. The CDR3 is 13 residues long. Germline V CDR1 and CDR2: SGHDT, YYEEEE. The V end was cut by 4 bases, the J end by 6 bases, with 13 bases between. CDR3 protein: CASSPIQRHGYTF. The CDR3 DNA sequence: TGTGCCAGCAGCCCAATCCAGAGGCATGGCTACACCTTC.

This clonotype was found many times. The chain combines TRBV12-3 or TRBV12-4 with TRBJ1-1, with D unresolved. V lost 5 bases and J 5 bases, leaving 12 bases between the germline ends. The CDR3 consists of 13 residues. The CDR3 sequence is CASSPLIGTEAFF. The CDR3 DNA follows: TGTGCCAGCAGTCCACTCATCGGGACTGAAGCTTTCTTT.

The chain joins TRBV2 to TRBJ1-1; D perhaps matches TRBD1 (6 bases). CDR3 length equals 14 residues. Germline CDR1 is SNHLY and CDR2 is FYNNEI. Deletions cut 0 bases from V and 10 bases from J, with 15 bases between. CDR3 bases: TGTGCCAGCAGTGAAGCCGTAGGGGGGCTAAGAGCTTTCTTT. It encodes CASSEAVGGLRAFF.

By proportion, this clonotype is medium-sized. The rearrangement joins TRBV6-1 to TRBJ2-1; 7 bases align to TRBD2. The germline gives CDR1 MNHNS, CDR2 SASEGT. The CDR3 is 11 amino acids. Losses at the gene ends were 5 bases for V and 10 bases for J; bases not matched to a gene: 2. As DNA, the CDR3 is TGTGCCAGCAGTCTGGGGGGGGAGCAGTTCTTC. Protein sequence: CASSLGGEQFF.

By share of the sample, this clonotype is medium-sized. One end of the junction varies from germline; a read error may be responsible. The chain has TRBV28 and TRBJ1-1; no clear D gene. In germline, CDR1 is MDHEN, CDR2 SYDVKM. CDR3 length: 8 amino acids. CDR3 region: CATRKFDF. The DNA for the CDR3 is TGTGCCACCCGAAAGTTCGACTTT.

This clonotype came up many times. The V call is TRBV5-1, the J call TRBJ1-3; D remains ambiguous. Germline V gene sequence: CDR1 SGHRS, CDR2 YFSETQ. Trimming left V 4 bases short and J 6 bases short, with 17 bases between. The CDR3 totals 15 residues. CDR3 sequence reads: CASSRDGTDENTIYF. The DNA of the CDR3 is TGCGCCAGCAGCCGCGACGGTACAGACGAAAACACCATATATTTT.

Worth noting for this clonotype: This likely traces to a read error, being one base from a far larger clone. The chain employs TRBV20-1 and TRBJ2-7, with D perhaps matching TRBD2 (6 bases). The J call may be mistaken, given a closer DNA end match to TRBJ2-5. Germline lookup yields CDR1 DFQATT and CDR2 SNEGSKA (reference sequence). The CDR3 is 12 residues long. The CDR3 here is CSARGGRQTQYF. In nucleotides, the CDR3 is TGCAGTGCAAGAGGTGGGAGGCAGACCCAGTACTTC.

This clonotype was seen repeatedly, ten times or more. The chain employs TRBV24-1 and TRBJ2-2; the D gene is possibly TRBD1 (6 bases). Germline CDR1 KGHDR, CDR2 SFDVKD. The CDR3 runs to 14 residues. With 10 bases removed from V and 0 bases from J, the gap between germline ends came to 11 bases. CDR3 nucleotide sequence: TGTGCCACTTCGGGACAACCGAACACCGGGGAGCTGTTTTTT. Amino acids: CATSGQPNTGELFF.

This sequence joins TRBV5-1 and TRBJ2-2; weak D call: TRBD2 (5 bases). Trimming shortened V by 2 bases and J by 6 bases, and 14 bases separated the two germline ends. The V gene's germline CDR1 is SGHRS and CDR2 YFSETQ. This CDR3 region has 15 residues. CDR3 bases: TGCGCCAGCAGCTTTGGAAAGGCGGGCCCCGGGGAGCTGTTTTTT. This sequence encodes CASSFGKAGPGELFF. Full variable domain (missing parts from reference TRBV5-1 and TRBJ2-2): KAGVTQTPRYLIKTRGQQVTLSCSPISGHRSVSWYQQTPGQGLQFLFEYFSETQRNKGNFPGRFSGRQFSNSRSEMNVSTLELGDSALYLCASSFGKAGPGELFFGEGSRLTVL.

This clonotype was seen ten or more times. The CDR3 region is CASSLGRAGYNEQFF. CDR3 bases: TGTGCCAGCAGCCTCGGGAGGGCGGGCTACAATGAGCAGTTCTTC. This chain connects TRBV27 to TRBJ2-1; TRBD2 matches at 8 bases. Germline V gene sequence: CDR1 MNHEY, CDR2 SMNVEV (reference sequence). V shed 6 bases, J shed 3 bases, and the junction held 7 bases outside the gene matches. The CDR3 covers 15 residues.

This clonotype is medium-sized. The chain joins TRBV11-2 to TRBJ1-4; D unclear. Trimming pared 5 bases from V and 0 bases from J, leaving 13 bases between. This CDR3 is 16 amino acids long. CDR1 and CDR2 (germline): SGHAT, FQNNGV. The CDR3 sequence is CASSHRTAATNEKLFF. DNA for the CDR3: TGTGCCAGCAGCCATAGGACCGCCGCAACTAATGAAAAACTGTTTTTT.

This clonotype showed up many times. J is TRBJ2-1 and V is TRBV20-1; 12 nucleotides match TRBD2. The length of the CDR3 is 15 residues. CDR1 and CDR2 (germline): DFQATT, SNEGSKA (reference sequence). The trim removed 5 bases at V and 9 bases at J, leaving 11 bases unmatched. The CDR3 protein is CSAHPTSGRPSEQFF. Written as DNA, the CDR3 is TGCAGTGCTCACCCGACTAGCGGGAGACCGAGTGAGCAGTTCTTC.

As regards this clonotype: A junction end diverges from the germline sequence, so it may reflect a read error. This rearrangement joins TRBV20-1 to TRBJ1-5; a possible D gene is TRBD1 (5 bases). This CDR3 is 14 amino acids long. CDR1 DFQATT and CDR2 SNEGSKA come from the germline V gene (reference sequence). The DNA for the CDR3 is TGCAGTGCTAGGAGGCAGGGCCTCAATCAGCCCAAGCATTTT. Translated: CSARRQGLNQPKHF.

J is TRBJ2-1 and V is TRBV19, with a possible D match to TRBD2 (6 bases). CDR3 length: 18 residues. CDR1 and CDR2 from the germline V gene are LNHDA and SQIVND (reference sequence). Trimming left V 5 bases short and J 3 bases short, with 23 bases between. The CDR3 coding sequence is TGTGCCAGTAGTCCATGGACTACAGGCCCAGCGCTCTACAATGAGCAGTTCTTC. Its translation is CASSPWTTGPALYNEQFF.

With respect to this clonotype: A far larger clone differs by one base, so this is likely a read error. This rearrangement joins TRBV6-5 to TRBJ2-3, with unresolved D. Germline CDR1 MNHEY, CDR2 SVGAGI. The CDR3 is 15 residues long. V lost 4 bases and J lost 4, with 15 bases in between. The CDR3 loop reads CASSFLTNSADTQYF. In DNA, the CDR3 is TGTGCCAGCAGTTTTCTCACGAACAGCGCAGATACGCAGTATTTT.